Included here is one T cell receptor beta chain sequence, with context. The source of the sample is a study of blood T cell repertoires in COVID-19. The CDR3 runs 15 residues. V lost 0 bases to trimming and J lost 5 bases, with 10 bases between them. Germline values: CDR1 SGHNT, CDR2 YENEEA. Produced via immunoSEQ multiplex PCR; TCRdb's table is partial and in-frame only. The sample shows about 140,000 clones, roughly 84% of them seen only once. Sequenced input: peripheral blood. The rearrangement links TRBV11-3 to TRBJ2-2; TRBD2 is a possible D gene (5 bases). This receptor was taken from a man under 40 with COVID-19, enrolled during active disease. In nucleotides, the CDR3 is TGTGCCAGCAGCTTAGACGGAGGCAAAACCGGGGAGCTGTTTTTT. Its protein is CASSLDGGKTGELFF.